These 32 T cell receptor beta chains were sequenced from one sample in a study of CD8+ T cells in alopecia areata. RNA extraction was followed by reverse transcription into cDNA, which acted as the sequencing template. Assay used: immunoSEQ multiplex PCR; TCRdb lists only in-frame clones, some missing. Counted here are over 200,000 clones, about 60% occurring once; the ten biggest clones make up under 0.5%. Sequencing was performed on CD4+ T cells sorted from blood, taken at week 0. The source is a human donor with alopecia areata.

CDR3 nucleotides: TGTGCCAGCTCACCCGGACTAGCGGGAGCCGCGGATACGCAGTATTTT. As protein: CASSPGLAGAADTQYF. This chain uses TRBV18 with TRBJ2-3, with 13 nucleotides matching TRBD2. The V gene's germline CDR1 is KGHSH and CDR2 LQKENI. V trimming: 3 bases; J trimming: 6 bases; junction bases outside the gene matches: 6. The CDR3 runs to 16 residues.

The CDR3 here is CASSRTPPYGYTF. The CDR3 nucleotides are TGTGCCAGCAGTAGGACTCCTCCCTATGGCTACACCTTC. The chain uses TRBV7-2 and TRBJ1-2, with D unresolved. The V and J ends lost 6 bases and 4 bases respectively, with 12 bases between them. CDR3 length: 13 amino acids. Germline V CDR1 and CDR2: SGHTA, FQGNSA.

The chain carries TRBV7-2 and TRBJ2-3; D is ambiguous. Germline values: CDR1 SGHTA, CDR2 FQGNSA. CDR3 length: 16 residues. Trimming shortened V by 4 bases and J by 1 base, and 15 bases separated the two germline ends. The CDR3 spells CASSSASGLGTDTQYF. In DNA form, the CDR3 reads TGTGCCAGCAGCTCCGCTAGTGGTTTAGGCACAGATACGCAGTATTTT.

This clone was recorded a few times. This chain joins TRBV6-1 and TRBJ1-2, with 8 positions matching TRBD1. CDR1 is MNHNS and CDR2 is SASEGT in the germline V gene. The ends lost 6 bases at V and 4 bases at J; junction bases unmatched: 7. The CDR3 covers 14 residues. The CDR3 nucleotides read TGTGCCAGCAGCGCGACAGGGGCCCGCTATGGCTACACCTTC. Translating it yields CASSATGARYGYTF.

This clone was counted only a few times. The chain is built from TRBV29-1 and TRBJ2-7, with no clear D. The CDR3 contains 11 residues. Germline V lookup: CDR1 SQVTM, CDR2 ANQGSEA. The ends were cut back, 6 bases at V and 6 bases at J, with 12 bases in the middle. The CDR3, as DNA: TGCAGCGTATCTGGCGGAATCGAGCAGTACTTC. Amino acids: CSVSGGIEQYF.

The rearrangement uses TRBV18 and TRBJ1-2; unclear D gene. Trimming cost V 6 bases and J 2 bases, with 16 bases left between them. The CDR3 is 15 residues long. The germline CDR1 and CDR2 sequences are KGHSH and LQKENI. CDR3 in DNA: TGTGCCAGCTCCGTCGAGGAGGGCTTGAACTATGGCTACACCTTC. It codes for CASSVEEGLNYGYTF.

The chain combines TRBV4-1 with TRBJ1-2, with D unresolved. V was trimmed by 1 base and J by 8 bases, leaving 17 bases between them. Germline loops: CDR1 MGHRA, CDR2 YSYEKL. The CDR3 extends over 15 amino acids. The chain's CDR3 is CASSQVDHPQWGYTF. The CDR3 nucleotides read TGCGCCAGCAGCCAAGTGGATCATCCCCAGTGGGGCTACACCTTC.

J is TRBJ1-5 and V is TRBV27; 9 positions agree with TRBD1. Germline V gene sequence: CDR1 MNHEY, CDR2 SMNVEV (reference sequence). CDR3 length: 14 amino acids. After removal of 5 bases from V and 6 bases from J, the junction contained 5 bases not matched to a gene. The DNA for the CDR3 is TGTGCCAGCAGTGCACAGGGGGCGGCTCAGCCCCAGCATTTT. Its protein product is CASSAQGAAQPQHF.

The chain employs TRBV13 and TRBJ2-1, with 7 bases lining up with TRBD2. The junction had 1 base not matched to a gene; V was cut back by 8 bases and J by 0 bases. The germline V gene has CDR1 PRHDT and CDR2 FYEKMQ (reference sequence). The CDR3 totals 13 residues. The CDR3 DNA reads TGTGCCAGCTGCGGGGGCTCCTACAATGAGCAGTTCTTC. This codes for CASCGGSYNEQFF. Full variable domain (remainder filled in from reference TRBV13 and TRBJ2-1): AAGVIQSPRHLIKEKRETATLKCYPIPRHDTVYWYQQGPGQDPQFLISFYEKMQSDKGSIPDRFSAQQFSDYHSELNMSSLELGDSALYFCASCGGSYNEQFFGPGTRLTVL.

This clone was seen only a few times. The V call is TRBV25-1, the J call TRBJ2-3; 9 bases map to TRBD1. CDR1 and CDR2 (germline): MGHDK, SYGVNS. V shed 4 bases, J shed 4 bases, and the junction held 9 bases outside the gene matches. This CDR3 is built from 16 residues. This CDR3 is CASSALMDRGADTQYF. The CDR3 DNA sequence: TGTGCCAGCAGTGCACTGATGGACAGGGGAGCAGATACGCAGTATTTT.

The sample holds a few counts of this clone. The rearrangement uses TRBV25-1 and TRBJ2-1, with 9 bases aligning to TRBD1. The CDR3 sequence is 17 residues long. The ends lost 0 bases at V and 4 bases at J; junction bases unmatched: 7. Per the germline V gene, CDR1 is MGHDK and CDR2 is SYGVNS. CDR3 loop: CASSEYKGTGRYNEQFF. CDR3 DNA sequence: TGTGCCAGCAGTGAATATAAGGGGACAGGGAGGTACAATGAGCAGTTCTTC.

The genes are TRBV29-1 and TRBJ2-6, with D possibly TRBD1 on 6 matching bases. From germline, CDR1 is SQVTM and CDR2 ANQGSEA. V was cut by 5 bases and J by 1 base, with 15 bases left in between. The CDR3 is 16 residues long. The CDR3, as DNA: TGCAGCGTTCTACAGGGTGGATATTCTGGGGCCAACGTCCTGACTTTC. Translating it yields CSVLQGGYSGANVLTF.

In its sample, this clone was seen a few times. V usage is TRBV6-1 and J usage is TRBJ1-5; D is perhaps TRBD1 (6 bases). The CDR3 is made up of 14 amino acids. Looked up from germline, CDR1 is MNHNS and CDR2 is SASEGT. V was cut by 5 bases and J by 3 bases, with 11 bases left in between. CDR3: CASSRGRDNQPQHF. CDR3 nucleotides: TGTGCCAGCAGTCGGGGGCGCGACAATCAGCCCCAGCATTTT.

The chain employs TRBV19 and TRBJ2-2; unclear D gene. V lost 3 bases, J lost 1 base, and 6 bases lay in between. From germline, CDR1 is LNHDA and CDR2 SQIVND (reference sequence). The CDR3 runs to 14 residues. The CDR3 protein is CASSISQNTGELFF. The DNA for the CDR3 is TGTGCCAGTAGTATCAGTCAGAACACCGGGGAGCTGTTTTTT.

The rearrangement links TRBV7-9 to TRBJ2-3, with D possibly matching TRBD2 (6 bases). V was trimmed by 4 bases and J by 8 bases, leaving 19 bases between them. Germline values: CDR1 SEHNR, CDR2 FQNEAQ (reference sequence). The CDR3 is made up of 15 amino acids. CDR3 residues: CASSSGEAARGTQYF. The CDR3 coding sequence is TGTGCCAGCAGCTCGGGAGAGGCGGCGCGAGGTACGCAGTATTTT.

The V and J genes are TRBV19 and TRBJ2-7, with D possibly TRBD2 on 5 matching bases. CDR1 is LNHDA and CDR2 is SQIVND in the germline V gene (reference sequence). V lost 2 bases and J 0 bases, leaving 11 bases between the germline ends. CDR3 length equals 15 residues. CDR3 bases: TGTGCCAGTAGTATAAAAGGGAGCTTCTCCTACGAGCAGTACTTC. Its translation is CASSIKGSFSYEQYF. Full variable domain (rest looked up from reference TRBV19 and TRBJ2-7): DGGITQSPKYLFRKEGQNVTLSCEQNLNHDAMYWYRQDPGQGLRLIYYSQIVNDFQKGDIAEGYSVSREKKESFPLTVTSAQKNPTAFYLCASSIKGSFSYEQYFGPGTRLTVT.

CDR3 amino acids: CASRDDRGLKNIQYF. The CDR3, as DNA: TGTGCCAGCAGAGACGACAGGGGCCTCAAAAACATTCAGTACTTC. This chain joins TRBV2 and TRBJ2-4, with 8 bases matching TRBD1. The germline V gene has CDR1 SNHLY and CDR2 FYNNEI. The CDR3 is 15 residues long. The trim removed 6 bases at V and 3 bases at J, leaving 7 bases unmatched.

The chain combines TRBV29-1 with TRBJ1-2; D perhaps matches TRBD1 (5 bases). CDR3 length: 14 amino acids. Trimming took 1 base from V and 6 from J, leaving 15 bases between them. The germline V gene encodes CDR1 SQVTM and CDR2 ANQGSEA. In DNA, the CDR3 is TGCAGCGTTGAAGTCCGAGGGGCCGGGGATGGCTACACCTTC. Protein product: CSVEVRGAGDGYTF.

This chain links TRBV14 with TRBJ2-1, with 7 positions matching TRBD2. V shed 8 bases and J 4 bases; nucleotides not matched to a gene: 5. CDR3 length: 13 residues. Germline V CDR1 and CDR2: SGHDN, FVKESK. CDR3 protein: CASRGDPYNEQFF. The CDR3 DNA reads as TGTGCCAGCCGGGGGGACCCTTACAATGAGCAGTTCTTC.

This clone was detected a few times. The V call is TRBV7-2, the J call TRBJ2-2; D not resolved. This CDR3 comprises 15 residues. CDR1 is SGHTA and CDR2 is FQGNSA in the germline V gene. Trimming took off 5 bases at V and 2 bases at J, with 12 bases between the two ends. CDR3 nucleotide sequence: TGTGCCAGCAGCCCCCTCGTCCGTAACACCGGGGAGCTGTTTTTT. Translation: CASSPLVRNTGELFF.

The chain recombines TRBV6-5 with TRBJ1-1; possibly TRBD1 for D (5 bases). V was clipped by 3 bases and J by 3 bases, with 17 bases between them. Germline V gene lookup returns CDR1 MNHEY and CDR2 SVGAGI. This CDR3 has 16 residues. CDR3 protein: CASSYSAGGLYTEAFF. The CDR3 DNA sequence: TGTGCCAGCAGTTATTCCGCCGGGGGATTGTACACTGAAGCTTTCTTT.

V and J are TRBV30 and TRBJ2-4; possibly TRBD2 for D (7 bases). Germline loops: CDR1 GTSNPN, CDR2 SVGIG (reference sequence). CDR3 length: 15 residues. V was clipped by 3 bases and J by 1 base, with 13 bases between them. For the CDR3, the DNA is TGTGCCTGGAGCGAGAAGGGGGGGGCCAAAAACATTCAGTACTTC. Translating gives CAWSEKGGAKNIQYF. Using reference TRBV30 and TRBJ2-4 for the parts outside the CDR3, the full variable domain is SQTIHQWPATLVQPVGSPLSLECTVEGTSNPNLYWYRQAAGRGLQLLFYSVGIGQISSEVPQNLSASRPQDRQFILSSKKLLLSDSGFYLCAWSEKGGAKNIQYFGAGTRLSVL.

This chain connects TRBV5-1 to TRBJ2-6, with D hard to call. The CDR3 has 15 residues. Germline CDR1 reads SGHRS; CDR2 reads YFSETQ. V was shortened by 0 bases and J by 0 bases, with 4 bases between the two germline ends. CDR3 DNA sequence: TGCGCCAGCAGCTTGGTTCACTCTGGGGCCAACGTCCTGACTTTC. It yields the protein CASSLVHSGANVLTF.

The V call is TRBV30, the J call TRBJ1-1; D might be TRBD1 (5 bases). Germline values: CDR1 GTSNPN, CDR2 SVGIG (reference sequence). This CDR3 region has 14 residues. V lost 2 bases, J lost 3 bases, and 13 bases lay in between. CDR3 in amino acids: CAWSKGRYYTEAFF. DNA of the CDR3: TGTGCCTGGAGTAAGGGACGGTACTACACTGAAGCTTTCTTT.

The V call is TRBV30, the J call TRBJ2-1, with 7 bases lining up with TRBD2. This CDR3 contains 15 residues. Unmatched junction bases numbered 8, after V lost 1 base and J lost 5 bases. From germline, CDR1 is GTSNPN and CDR2 SVGIG (reference sequence). CDR3 amino acids: CAWSGGRLADNEQFF. Here the CDR3 DNA reads TGTGCCTGGAGTGGCGGCCGGCTAGCGGACAATGAGCAGTTCTTC.

Notes on this clone: One end of the junction is discordant with germline, which a read error may explain. CDR3 loop: CAWSVWGRFLF. The DNA for the CDR3 is TGTGCCTGGAGTGTATGGGGGCGCTTCCTCTTC. The chain carries TRBV30 and TRBJ2-7, with a possible D match to TRBD1 (6 bases). Germline V gene data show CDR1 as GTSNPN and CDR2 as SVGIG (reference sequence). The CDR3 has 11 residues.

This clone was seen once. The genes are TRBV5-1 and TRBJ2-7; D may match TRBD1 or TRBD2 (5 bases each). The CDR3 runs 14 residues. V dropped 4 bases and J dropped 1 base, with 12 bases sitting between them. Germline V CDR1 and CDR2: SGHRS, YFSETQ. CDR3 protein: CASSIGTISYEQYF. The CDR3 coding sequence is TGCGCCAGCAGCATTGGGACCATTTCCTACGAGCAGTACTTC.

The genes are TRBV9 and TRBJ2-3; D is perhaps TRBD1 or TRBD2 (6 bases each). CDR3 length equals 16 residues. Germline assignment: CDR1 SGDLS and CDR2 YYNGEE. V was pared by 0 bases and J by 0 bases, with 11 bases between. CDR3 bases: TGTGCCAGCAGCGTAGTGCCGGGGGCTAGCACAGATACGCAGTATTTT. As protein: CASSVVPGASTDTQYF.

The chain links TRBV30 to TRBJ2-5, with TRBD1 matching 8 bases. The CDR3 is 14 amino acids. Trimming took 7 bases from V and 5 from J; bases not matched to a gene: 12. The V gene's germline CDR1 is GTSNPN and CDR2 SVGIG (reference sequence). CDR3 loop: CAFKTGALQETQYF. For the CDR3, the DNA is TGTGCCTTCAAGACAGGGGCCCTTCAGGAGACCCAGTACTTC.

The rearrangement joins TRBV2 to TRBJ2-7, with 10 bases that match TRBD1. V shed 6 bases and J 6 bases; nucleotides not matched to a gene: 8. The CDR3 has 14 amino acids. Germline CDR1 is SNHLY and CDR2 is FYNNEI. This CDR3 reads CASRSRQGATEQYF. DNA for the CDR3: TGTGCCAGCAGAAGTCGACAGGGGGCAACCGAGCAGTACTTC.

The chain couples TRBV4-1 to TRBJ1-2, with D uncertain. Germline lookup yields CDR1 MGHRA and CDR2 YSYEKL. Trimming removed 0 bases from V and 6 bases from J, with 14 bases in between. The CDR3 sequence is 15 residues long. CDR3 sequence reads: CASSQDPAGWNGYTF. In DNA, the CDR3 is TGCGCCAGCAGCCAAGATCCGGCGGGGTGGAATGGCTACACCTTC.

The chain is built from TRBV7-9 and TRBJ2-7, with 8 bases matching TRBD2. The ends lost 5 bases at V and 3 bases at J; junction bases unmatched: 9. This CDR3 is 15 amino acids long. Germline V gene sequence: CDR1 SEHNR, CDR2 FQNEAQ (reference sequence). CDR3 sequence (DNA): TGTGCCAGCAGCCGGGTTAGCGGGGTGGGCTACGAGCAGTACTTC. Amino acids: CASSRVSGVGYEQYF.